Following are 20 T cell receptor beta chains from one sample sequenced in a study of graft-versus-host responses after intestinal transplantation. These TCRs' antigens remain unknown. TCRdb keeps only in-frame clones here, not all; method: immunoSEQ multiplex PCR. The data contain about 92,000 clones, around 90% of them singletons. Material: unstimulated CD8+ T cells sorted from spleen or lymph node cells, obtained before intestinal transplant. These TCRs come from a human donor who received an intestinal transplant.

This chain joins TRBV4-1 and TRBJ1-4; D is unresolved. In germline, CDR1 is MGHRA, CDR2 YSYEKL. CDR3 size: 12 residues. The V end lost 4 bases, the J end lost 7 bases, and 7 bases lay between the germline ends. The CDR3 region has the DNA TGCGCCAGCAGCCGAGACACTGAAAAACTGTTTTTT. Translating it yields CASSRDTEKLFF.

The chain combines TRBV27 with TRBJ2-3; the match to TRBD2 covers 8 bases. This CDR3 has 13 residues. V shed 7 bases, J shed 1 base, and the junction held 1 base outside the gene matches. Germline V lookup: CDR1 MNHEY, CDR2 SMNVEV (reference sequence). CDR3: CASKLAGTDTQYF. The CDR3, as DNA: TGTGCCAGCAAACTAGCGGGCACAGATACGCAGTATTTT.

This clone has just a few counts. The V call is TRBV7-9, the J call TRBJ2-5; D remains unclear. Trimming cost V 2 bases and J 5 bases, with 12 bases left between them. This CDR3 is built from 14 residues. In germline, CDR1 is SEHNR, CDR2 FQNEAQ (reference sequence). The CDR3 sequence: CASSLLGRSETQYF. For the CDR3, the DNA is TGTGCCAGCAGCTTATTGGGCCGGTCGGAGACCCAGTACTTC.

The chain joins TRBV15 to TRBJ2-3, with no clear D. V was clipped by 3 bases and J by 2 bases, with 3 bases between them. Germline values: CDR1 LNHNV, CDR2 YYDKDF (reference sequence). The CDR3 is made up of 12 amino acids. CDR3 DNA: TGTGCCACCAGCAGTTACACAGATACGCAGTATTTT. Its translation is CATSSYTDTQYF.

The chain is built from TRBV9 and TRBJ2-5; tentatively, D is TRBD1 (5 bases). Germline V gene lookup returns CDR1 SGDLS and CDR2 YYNGEE. The CDR3 is 13 amino acids. The ends were cut back, 0 bases at V and 4 bases at J, with 7 bases in the middle. The CDR3 loop reads CASSVGQGETQYF. CDR3 coding DNA: TGTGCCAGCAGCGTAGGGCAGGGAGAGACCCAGTACTTC.

The chain recombines TRBV19 with TRBJ1-1, with D uncertain. Germline CDR1 reads LNHDA; CDR2 reads SQIVND (reference sequence). This CDR3 spans 14 amino acids. V gave up 6 bases and J gave up 7 bases, with 18 bases separating them. This chain's CDR3 is CASSPHLGAGEAFF. CDR3 DNA: TGTGCCAGTAGCCCACACCTGGGAGCCGGTGAAGCTTTCTTT.

J is TRBJ2-7 and V is TRBV7-9; tentatively, D is TRBD1 (6 bases). V lost 6 bases, J lost 5 bases, and 17 bases lay in between. Germline assignment: CDR1 SEHNR and CDR2 FQNEAQ (reference sequence). The CDR3 has 14 amino acids. CDR3 coding DNA: TGTGCCAGCAGGGAAATGACAGGTAAAAACGAGCAGTACTTC. Translation: CASREMTGKNEQYF.

This chain links TRBV6-5 with TRBJ2-1; TRBD1 matches at 8 bases. The CDR3 is 12 residues long. Germline-derived CDR1 and CDR2 are MNHEY and SVGAGI. The junction had 3 bases not matched to a gene; V was cut back by 6 bases and J by 8 bases. The CDR3 protein is CASSPQGDEQFF. CDR3 nucleotide sequence: TGTGCCAGCAGCCCACAGGGGGATGAGCAGTTCTTC.

The CDR3 bases are TGCGCCAGCAGTTTTGGGGCCGGGGAGCTGTTTTTT. This encodes CASSFGAGELFF. The genes are TRBV10-2 and TRBJ2-2; D is undetermined. Trimming stripped 5 bases from V and 6 bases from J, with 7 bases between. Germline CDR1 is WSHSY and CDR2 is SAAADI. The CDR3 is 12 amino acids.

The chain has TRBV4-2 and TRBJ1-1, with 9 bases aligning to TRBD1. V dropped 3 bases and J dropped 6; count of bases not matched to a gene: 2. The CDR3 is 13 residues long. Germline V gene data show CDR1 as LGHNA and CDR2 as YNFKEQ. CDR3 protein: CASSQDRGAEAFF. CDR3 nucleotide sequence: TGTGCCAGCAGCCAGGACAGGGGCGCTGAAGCTTTCTTT.

The rearrangement joins TRBV6-5 to TRBJ1-2; D gene ambiguous. The V gene lost 5 bases and the J gene lost 1 base, with 8 bases spanning the gap. The CDR3 extends over 13 amino acids. Germline assignment: CDR1 MNHEY and CDR2 SVGAGI. The CDR3 reads CASSETHNYGYTF. CDR3 nucleotide sequence: TGTGCCAGCAGTGAAACACATAACTATGGCTACACCTTC.

This clone was seen more than once but under ten times. V and J are TRBV27 and TRBJ2-5, with TRBD1 identical over 7 bases. The CDR3 has 14 residues. After removal of 6 bases from V and 1 base from J, the junction contained 5 bases not matched to a gene. Germline V lookup: CDR1 MNHEY, CDR2 SMNVEV (reference sequence). The CDR3 region is CASSLWDSQETQYF. The CDR3 nucleotides are TGTGCCAGCAGCCTTTGGGACAGCCAAGAGACCCAGTACTTC.

The rearrangement joins TRBV27 to TRBJ2-1; D ambiguous. The germline gives CDR1 MNHEY, CDR2 SMNVEV (reference sequence). Trimming cost V 5 bases and J 8 bases, with 16 bases left between them. The CDR3 runs 14 residues. CDR3 sequence (DNA): TGTGCCAGCAGTCTCCTTGGCCATGAGGATGAGCAGTTCTTC. It codes for CASSLLGHEDEQFF.

The chain couples TRBV11-2 to TRBJ2-1, with D possibly being TRBD1 or TRBD2 (5 bases each). The CDR3 runs 13 residues. Between the trimmed V and J ends, which lost 7 bases and 10 bases, there was a span of 17 bases. Germline-derived CDR1 and CDR2 are SGHAT and FQNNGV. The CDR3 loop reads CASTERGPNEQFF. The DNA for the CDR3 is TGTGCCAGCACTGAACGGGGCCCCAACGAGCAGTTCTTC.

The V gene is TRBV10-2, the J gene TRBJ1-1, with 7 bases lining up with TRBD1. With 7 bases clipped from V and 7 bases from J, the junction kept 6 bases outside the gene matches. Germline V gives CDR1 WSHSY, CDR2 SAAADI. CDR3 length equals 12 residues. The CDR3 region is CASIGGTDEAFF. In DNA, the CDR3 is TGCGCCAGCATTGGTGGGACAGATGAAGCTTTCTTT.

CDR3 amino acids: CARSPTGQKRLAGEGNEQYF. The DNA of the CDR3 is TGTGCCAGAAGCCCGACGGGACAGAAAAGACTAGCGGGAGAAGGAAACGAGCAGTACTTC. The chain has TRBV5-3 and TRBJ2-7; 12 positions match TRBD2. Being an ORF, TRBV5-3 has a function that is uncertain. The CDR3 has 20 amino acids. The V gene end was trimmed by 4 bases and the J gene end by 5 bases; junction bases not matched to a gene: 22.

This clone has a single count. The rearrangement joins TRBV7-3 to TRBJ2-3; D might be TRBD1 or TRBD2, each matching 5 bases. Trimming removed 5 bases from V and 1 base from J, with 7 bases in between. The CDR3 sequence is 13 residues long. Germline CDR1 is SGHTA and CDR2 is FQGTGA. Written as DNA, the CDR3 is TGTGCCAGCAGCATGGGGGGCACAGATACGCAGTATTTT. The encoded protein is CASSMGGTDTQYF.

This clone was seen just once. The V and J genes are TRBV9 and TRBJ2-5, with TRBD2 as a possible D gene (6 bases). The tail of the sequence fits TRBJ2-7 better, so the J call may be wrong. Germline assignment: CDR1 SGDLS and CDR2 YYNGEE. The CDR3 extends over 13 amino acids. CDR3 nucleotide sequence: TGTGCCAGCAGCGTAAAGGGAGGCTACGAGCAGTACTTC. As protein: CASSVKGGYEQYF.

The V gene is TRBV12-5, the J gene TRBJ2-7; TRBD2 aligns across 9 bases. Germline V gene data show CDR1 as LGHNT and CDR2 as FRNRAP. The length of the CDR3 is 14 residues. The V gene end was trimmed by 1 base and the J gene end by 2 bases; junction bases not matched to a gene: 0. The CDR3 here is CASGLGLAAYEQYF. As DNA, the CDR3 is TGTGCTAGTGGTTTGGGACTAGCGGCCTACGAGCAGTACTTC.

The V gene is TRBV4-1, the J gene TRBJ2-7, with 9 bases that match TRBD1. CDR1 and CDR2 from the germline V gene are MGHRA and YSYEKL. This CDR3 has 13 residues. J lost 9 bases, V lost 1 base, and 4 bases had no gene match. The CDR3 DNA reads as TGCGCCAGCAGCCAAGGGGGGACAGGGCCGCAGTACTTC. This encodes CASSQGGTGPQYF.